The 3 T cell receptor beta chains listed next were all sequenced from one sample in a study of cytomegalovirus exposure and HLA in healthy donors. Primers: 60 Vbeta forward and 13 Jbeta reverse. Assay used: immunoSEQ multiplex PCR; TCRdb lists only in-frame clones, some missing. This table has some 60,000 clones, around 83% appearing once. The specimen was PBMCs. The source of these receptors is a man aged 40-50 years in good health and CMV-seronegative.

This sequence joins TRBV9 and TRBJ2-7, with D perhaps TRBD1 (6 bases). V lost 0 bases and J 4 bases, leaving 14 bases between the germline ends. The CDR3 is made up of 15 amino acids. The germline CDR1 and CDR2 sequences are SGDLS and YYNGEE. This CDR3 reads CASSVAWTANYEQYF. The CDR3 nucleotides are TGTGCCAGCAGCGTAGCTTGGACAGCCAATTACGAGCAGTACTTC.

This chain uses TRBV5-4 with TRBJ2-3, with D unclear. Trimming took 1 base from V and 7 from J, leaving 10 bases between them. The CDR3 spans 13 residues. Germline V gene lookup returns CDR1 SGHNT and CDR2 YYREEE (reference sequence). CDR3 sequence (DNA): TGTGCCAGCAGCTTGAAAGAGGTCAATACGCAGTATTTT. Amino acids: CASSLKEVNTQYF. Full variable domain (outside the CDR3, taken from reference TRBV5-4 and TRBJ2-3): ETGVTQSPTHLIKTRGQQVTLRCSSQSGHNTVSWYQQALGQGPQFIFQYYREEENGRGNFPPRFSGLQFPNYSSELNVNALELDDSALYLCASSLKEVNTQYFGPGTRLTVL.

J is TRBJ1-4 and V is TRBV4-3; TRBD1 matches 7 bases. The CDR3 is made up of 17 amino acids. J lost 0 bases, V lost 4 bases, and 8 bases had no gene match. Germline V gene data show CDR1 as LGHNA and CDR2 as YSLEER. The CDR3 is CASSPRQGKTTNEKLFF. The DNA of the CDR3 is TGCGCCAGCAGCCCTCGACAGGGAAAGACAACTAATGAAAAACTGTTTTTT.